The 28 T cell receptor beta chains presented below share a single source sample, sequenced in a study of tumor-infiltrating lymphocytes in primary liver carcinoma. Co-extraction of RNA and DNA was performed on about 19-33 mg of unsorted bulk tissue. Total RNA amounting to about 520 ng was the source from which TCR beta cDNA was made with a constant-region primer. Sequencing libraries for TCR beta derived from three nested multiplex PCR rounds that used slightly modified ARM-PCR. Two initial PCR rounds of around 10 cycles each paired TRBV1-TRBV30 forward primers with a C-beta reverse primer. TCRdb re-called the multiplex PCR reads through MiXCR, storing one row per CDR3 protein. Of about 130,000 distinct CDR3 sequences in the sample, 64% were seen once. The specimen sequenced was liver tumor tissue from sampling region 3. Subset defined: tumor region T3, left-lateral pole. The origin of the receptors is an older woman with primary liver carcinoma and hepatitis B virus infection.

Notes on this clonotype: No conserved phenylalanine or tryptophan is present at the end of the CDR3, so a read error is the likely explanation. J is TRBJ1-6 and V is TRBV29-1; no reliable D call. The CDR3 contains 13 residues. CDR1 SQVTM and CDR2 ANQGSEA come from the germline V gene. V dropped 7 bases and J dropped 7 bases, with 14 bases sitting between them. The CDR3 region has the DNA TGCAGCGCCAGACATGGTGGGAATTCACCCCTCCACTCT. It translates to CSARHGGNSPLHS.

The rearrangement uses TRBV6-1 and TRBJ1-5; no definite D call. CDR3 length equals 14 residues. The germline gives CDR1 MNHNS, CDR2 SASEGT. V dropped 11 bases and J dropped 6 bases, with 20 bases sitting between them. The CDR3 DNA reads TGTGCCTGCAATGAAACCGGCGAGGTTCAGCCCCAGCATTTT. Translation: CACNETGEVQPQHF.

Worth noting for this clonotype: A much larger clone differs by one base, so this may be a read error. The conserved phenylalanine or tryptophan normally closing the CDR3 is absent here, so this likely arose from a read error. The V gene is TRBV30, the J gene TRBJ2-1; 8 nucleotides match TRBD2. The CDR3 is 14 residues long. The germline V gene has CDR1 GTSNPN and CDR2 SVGIG (reference sequence). J gave up 6 bases and V 4 bases, and 8 bases lay outside the gene matches. The CDR3 region has the DNA TGTGCCTGGACCCTAGGACTAGCCGCCAATGAGCAGTTCTTA. Protein: CAWTLGLAANEQFL.

With regard to this clonotype: A read error may account for a junction end that differs from germline. The chain employs TRBV6-5 and TRBJ2-7; 7 nucleotides agree with TRBD1. Germline values: CDR1 MNHEY, CDR2 SVGAGI. There are 15 residues in the CDR3. The CDR3 region is CASSTPGDSHYKQYF. Written as DNA, the CDR3 is TGTGCCAGCAGTACCCCCGGGGACAGCCACTACAAGCAGTACTTC.

There are many counts of this clonotype. The rearrangement uses TRBV28 and TRBJ1-3, with a weak D call TRBD1 (5 bases). CDR1 is MDHEN, CDR2 SYDVKM, per germline. Trimming took off 4 bases at V and 5 bases at J, with 12 bases between the two ends. The CDR3 runs to 14 residues. CDR3 DNA: TGTGCCAGCAGTTCCAGGGTGTACAGAAACACCATATATTTT. It is translated as CASSSRVYRNTIYF.

As concerns this clonotype: Sequence at one end of the junction differs from germline and may be a read error. The chain uses TRBV6-5 and TRBJ2-7; D gene ambiguous. This CDR3 has 14 residues. Germline CDR1 reads MNHEY; CDR2 reads SVGAGI. The CDR3, as DNA: TGTGTCAGCAGTTACGGAGCAGAAACCTACGAGCAGTACTTC. Amino acids: CVSSYGAETYEQYF.

As concerns this clonotype: The junction shows a germline mismatch at one end, possibly a read error. Here the CDR3 DNA reads TGTGGCAGCAGCTTAGAGGCATTCTTGCCTCCCGGGACGGGACCCCGGGAAGAGACCCAGTACTTC. This gives the protein CGSSLEAFLPPGTGPREETQYF. The chain joins TRBV7-9 to TRBJ2-5, with D perhaps assigned TRBD1 or TRBD2 (5 bases each). The CDR3 is 22 residues long. Germline values: CDR1 SEHNR, CDR2 FQNEAQ (reference sequence). Full variable domain (remainder filled in from reference TRBV7-9 and TRBJ2-5): DTGVSQNPRHKITKRGQNVTFRCDPISEHNRLYWYRQTLGQGPEFLTYFQNEAQLEKSRLLSDRFSAERPKGSFSTLEIQRTEQGDSAMYLCGSSLEAFLPPGTGPREETQYFGPGTRLLVL.

As for this clonotype: A junction boundary mismatches the germline segment, possibly from a read error. The genes are TRBV11-2 and TRBJ2-3; TRBD2 is a possible D gene (5 bases). Germline V lookup: CDR1 SGHAT, CDR2 FQNNGV. The CDR3 runs to 14 residues. As DNA, the CDR3 is TGTGCCAGCAGCTTAGACGGGGAGATCAATACTCAGTATTTT. Its protein product is CASSLDGEINTQYF.

J is TRBJ2-7 and V is TRBV7-9; D ambiguous. Trimming pared 9 bases from V and 2 bases from J, leaving 17 bases between. The CDR3 has 14 residues. From germline, CDR1 is SEHNR and CDR2 FQNEAQ (reference sequence). The CDR3 DNA reads TGTGCCAGAAGCACCCAGACGGAACCCTACGAGCAGTACTTC. The encoded protein is CARSTQTEPYEQYF.

Regarding this clonotype: At one of its ends the junction is not consistent with the germline gene, which may arise from a read error. CDR3 residues: CASNKIPDITGELLF. The CDR3 DNA follows: TGTGCCAGCAATAAAATTCCGGACATCACCGGGGAGCTGTTATTT. V is TRBV6-5 and J is TRBJ2-2; D possibly uses TRBD1 or TRBD2 (5 bases each). This CDR3 has 15 residues. Germline CDR1 reads MNHEY; CDR2 reads SVGAGI.

In the case of this clonotype: This may come from a read error, since a much larger clone is one base off. J is TRBJ2-2 and V is TRBV5-4; TRBD1 matches 7 bases. There are 14 residues in the CDR3. CDR1 is SGHNT and CDR2 is YYREEE in the germline V gene (reference sequence). CDR3 DNA: TGTGCCACCCGGGACAGCCTGAACACCCGGGAGCTGTTTTTT. Its translation: CATRDSLNTRELFF.

With respect to this clonotype: A much larger clone differs by one base, so this may be a read error. The genes are TRBV12-3 or TRBV12-4 and TRBJ2-1, with TRBD1 matching 9 bases. CDR3 size: 13 residues. V lost 7 bases to trimming and J lost 5 bases; unmatched junction nucleotides: 3. For the CDR3, the DNA is TGTGCCAGCATGGGGACAGGGAACAATGAGCAGTTCTTC. It is translated as CASMGTGNNEQFF.

This clonotype has just a few counts. This could be a read error, since a much larger clone is one nucleotide away. The V gene is TRBV12-3 or TRBV12-4, the J gene TRBJ2-7, with D perhaps TRBD1 (5 bases). The CDR3 is made up of 16 amino acids. V dropped 7 bases and J dropped 2 bases, with 21 bases sitting between them. The CDR3 DNA reads as TGTGCCAGCACCTCGTTGGGGCAGGCTACGACCTACGAGCAGTACTTC. Encoded protein: CASTSLGQATTYEQYF.

Remarks on this clonotype: Mismatch with germline at one junction end may stem from a read error. The genes are TRBV11-3 and TRBJ2-3, with D possibly matching TRBD2 (6 bases). This CDR3 is 13 amino acids long. Germline CDR1 reads SGHNT; CDR2 reads YENEEA. The CDR3 DNA sequence: TGTGTCAGCAGCCCCGGCGGGGCATATACGCAGTATTTT. Its translation: CVSSPGGAYTQYF.

This clonotype has more than one count but fewer than ten. A much more abundant neighbour one base away suggests this may be a read error. The chain is built from TRBV12-3 or TRBV12-4 and TRBJ2-1; 11 bases fit TRBD2. This CDR3 spans 13 amino acids. The CDR3 DNA is TGTGCCAGCAGTCTGACTAGCGGGACGGAGCAGCTCTTC. Translated: CASSLTSGTEQLF.

To note about this clonotype: The junction does not match germline at one end; this may be a read error. The chain joins TRBV6-1 to TRBJ1-1, with D uncertain. The CDR3 length is 15 residues. Germline V gene lookup returns CDR1 MNHNS and CDR2 SASEGT. The CDR3 region has the DNA TGTGCCAGCAGCACCCGCAGACATGGAAAAACTGAGGCTTTCTTT. Protein product: CASSTRRHGKTEAFF.

The table lists this clonotype with many counts. The V gene is TRBV10-1, the J gene TRBJ2-1, with a weak D call TRBD1 (5 bases). This CDR3 is 15 amino acids long. From germline, CDR1 is WNHNN and CDR2 SYGVQD (reference sequence). V lost 0 bases, J lost 6 bases, and 12 bases lay in between. The CDR3 protein is CASSESGAGRNEQFF. CDR3 DNA sequence: TGCGCCAGCAGTGAGTCCGGTGCAGGGCGCAATGAGCAGTTCTTC.

This clonotype was picked up many times. This chain joins TRBV6-6 and TRBJ1-5; possible D gene TRBD1, 5 bases. Trimming stripped 0 bases from V and 6 bases from J, with 15 bases between. CDR1 MNHNY and CDR2 SVGAGI come from the germline V gene (reference sequence). The CDR3 is made up of 16 amino acids. The CDR3 protein is CASSYSTGGGFQPQHF. The CDR3 coding sequence is TGTGCCAGCAGTTACTCCACCGGGGGAGGTTTTCAGCCCCAGCATTTT.

This clonotype has only a few counts. The chain recombines TRBV28 with TRBJ2-6; TRBD1 matches at 10 bases. In germline, CDR1 is MDHEN, CDR2 SYDVKM. The V gene end was trimmed by 4 bases and the J gene end by 0 bases; junction bases not matched to a gene: 21. This CDR3 contains 23 residues. CDR3 region: CASSSYWALPGQGFYSGANVLTF. Written as DNA, the CDR3 is TGTGCCAGCAGTTCTTATTGGGCACTACCGGGACAGGGGTTCTACTCTGGGGCCAACGTCCTGACTTTC.

As regards this clonotype: Since no conserved phenylalanine or tryptophan closes the CDR3, a read error is the likely cause. The V call is TRBV7-9, the J call TRBJ2-5, with D possibly matching TRBD2 (5 bases). Germline lookup yields CDR1 SEHNR and CDR2 FQNEAQ (reference sequence). The CDR3 contains 16 residues. The ends were cut back, 10 bases at V and 4 bases at J, with 25 bases in the middle. The CDR3 sequence: CANTASLERVTETQYI. The CDR3 region has the DNA TGTGCCAACACCGCGAGCCTAGAGAGGGTCACAGAGACCCAGTACATC.

The chain joins TRBV10-1 to TRBJ1-6; perhaps TRBD1 as D (5 bases). The V end was cut by 9 bases, the J end by 7 bases, with 13 bases between. This CDR3 has 13 residues. The germline CDR1 and CDR2 sequences are WNHNN and SYGVQD (reference sequence). The CDR3 DNA is TGCGCCAGGTCCGGGACGAGAAATTCACCCCTCCACTTT. Amino acid sequence: CARSGTRNSPLHF.

This clonotype was detected only once. At one of its ends the junction is not consistent with the germline gene, which may arise from a read error. The rearrangement joins TRBV5-1 to TRBJ2-1; D is perhaps TRBD2 (6 bases). Germline V gene lookup returns CDR1 SGHRS and CDR2 YFSETQ. CDR3 length: 17 residues. The CDR3 DNA follows: TGCGCCACCAGCTTGGAGGGCAGCTCCTCCCCCTACAATGAGCAGTTCTTC. Its protein product is CATSLEGSSSPYNEQFF.

Turning to this clonotype: At one of its ends the junction is not consistent with the germline gene, which may arise from a read error. V gene TRBV11-2 combines with J gene TRBJ2-2; D remains ambiguous. Germline V lookup: CDR1 SGHAT, CDR2 FQNNGV. The CDR3 extends over 16 amino acids. The DNA for the CDR3 is TGTGCTAGCAGCAACGGACGTAACACGAACACCGGGGAGCTGTTTTTT. Encoded protein: CASSNGRNTNTGELFF.

As for this clonotype: Compared with germline, one end of the junction differs, possibly owing to a read error. The chain employs TRBV11-2 and TRBJ2-3; the D gene is possibly TRBD2 (5 bases). The CDR3 totals 14 residues. The germline CDR1 and CDR2 sequences are SGHAT and FQNNGV. The CDR3 DNA reads as TGTGTCAGCAGCTTAACGGGGATCACAGATACGCAATATTTT. It translates to CVSSLTGITDTQYF. Variable domain in full (rest from reference TRBV11-2 and TRBJ2-3): EAGVAQSPRYKIIEKRQSVAFWCNPISGHATLYWYQQILGQGPKLLIQFQNNGVVDDSQLPKDRFSAERLKGVDSTLKIQPAKLEDSAVYLCVSSLTGITDTQYFGPGTRLTVL.

The rearrangement joins TRBV28 to TRBJ1-5; no definite D call. V was clipped by 2 bases and J by 5 bases, with 10 bases between them. CDR3 length equals 14 residues. CDR1 and CDR2 (germline): MDHEN, SYDVKM. The CDR3 nucleotides are TGTGCCAGCAGTTTAAATCTGGGAGATCAGCCCCAGCATTTT. Translation: CASSLNLGDQPQHF.

As to this clonotype: The conserved closing phenylalanine or tryptophan is absent in this CDR3, likely reflecting a read error. This sequence joins TRBV11-1 and TRBJ2-7, with 7 positions matching TRBD1. The germline V gene has CDR1 SGHAT and CDR2 FQDESV (reference sequence). The CDR3 covers 15 residues. DNA of the CDR3: TGTGCCAACAGCTACCTACAGGGGCTGTCCTACGAGCAGTACCTC. Its protein is CANSYLQGLSYEQYL.

The rearrangement links TRBV28 to TRBJ1-1; D not resolved. CDR1 and CDR2 from the germline V gene are MDHEN and SYDVKM. The germline V and J ends were trimmed by 3 bases and 0 bases, with 11 bases remaining between them. The CDR3 has 15 amino acids. CDR3 in DNA: TGTGCCAGCAGTTTGGCAGCCATGGTGAACACTGAAGCTTTCTTT. This translates into CASSLAAMVNTEAFF.

J is TRBJ1-4 and V is TRBV11-3, with D maybe TRBD1 (5 bases). V was trimmed by 4 bases and J by 4 bases, leaving 10 bases between them. From germline, CDR1 is SGHNT and CDR2 YENEEA. The CDR3 loop spans 14 amino acids. The CDR3 bases are TGTGCCAGCAGCTCATCTGACAGTAATGAAAAACTGTTTTTT. It encodes CASSSSDSNEKLFF.